A single TCR beta chain is shown here with its context. Antigen specificity is unknown. The data are from a study of shared clonotypes between healthy human individuals. Findings and limits, study-wide: Since donors were few, the genetic and exposure-history diversity represented was limited.

Method: immunoSEQ multiplex PCR; TCRdb's copy keeps in-frame clones and lacks some. The table records about 2 million clones, roughly 95% of them present only once. The naive CD8 fraction comprised CD45RO-negative cells positively selected for CCR7 and excluded terminally differentiated effector memory CD45RA+ cells. Trimming removed 2 bases at V and 0 bases at J, with 11 bases between. The V gene's germline CDR1 is MDHEN and CDR2 SYDVKM. The length of the CDR3 is 15 residues. The specimen was naive CD8+ T cells sorted from blood. The V and J genes are TRBV28 and TRBJ2-7, with D unclear. The clonotype comes from a man aged 18 to 29 in good health. The CDR3 protein is CASSLGFLVSYEQYF. In DNA, the CDR3 is TGTGCCAGCAGTTTAGGGTTTTTGGTCTCCTACGAGCAGTACTTC.